This T cell receptor beta chain was recovered during a study of T cells in Graves' hyperthyroidism and ophthalmopathy. Whole-study context: Pretreatment peripheral blood was obtained at initial diagnosis. The study's findings and limits: Onset of ophthalmopathy came a median 6.5 months after the model predicted it. Blood also contained most expanded thyroid clonotypes above 0.001.

This clonotype was seen many times. Its target is not known. V was clipped by 6 bases and J by 4 bases, with 12 bases between them. This CDR3 region has 14 residues. From RNA transcripts, TCR beta CDR3 regions were amplified. Carried out on the TCR CDR3, a first-round RT-PCR used the HTBI primer set. TCRdb independently ran MiXCR on the multiplex PCR reads; one entry per CDR3 protein. The data contain some 500,000 distinct CDR3 sequences, approximately 25% of them singletons. The TCR was taken from a woman between 25 and 40 years old with Graves' ophthalmopathy. This rearrangement joins TRBV12-3 or TRBV12-4 to TRBJ2-2, with D perhaps TRBD2 (6 bases). Sequences were obtained from blood. The CDR3 DNA follows: TGTGCCAGCAGCCTGGGAGGAGCCACCGGGGAGCTGTTTTTT. Protein product: CASSLGGATGELFF.